This entry is about one T cell receptor (beta chain). The antigen is undetermined. These data are taken from a study of shared clonotypes between healthy human individuals. As for the study in general: Used for every donor were three CD4 naive, three CD4 memory, two CD8 naive and one CD8 memory plate. Broader study findings: Non-shared clonotypes showed lower generation probabilities than clonotypes common to all four donors.

Per the original methods: Sequence data from immunoSEQ were junction-only and lacked quality scores; consequently, filtering differed. Data came from immunoSEQ multiplex PCR; TCRdb stores just in-frame clones and leaves some out. The V and J calls and the clone size are those of that table, but D and trimming were determined from the DNA. The sample includes about 960,000 clones, more than 75% of them seen just once. Donors, without exception, were Caucasian adults residing in Nashville, Tennessee. This CDR3 has 15 amino acids. V shed 3 bases and J shed 1 base, with 13 bases lying between them. CDR1 is SGHRS and CDR2 is YFSETQ in the germline V gene.

Sequencing input: memory CD4+ T cells sorted from blood. Subset of the sample: CD45RA-negative fraction. This chain joins TRBV5-1 and TRBJ2-5; D gene uncertain. The source of this sequence is a man between 18 and 35 years old in good health. CDR3 sequence: CASSWAPGSQETQYF. CDR3 sequence (DNA): TGCGCCAGCAGCTGGGCTCCGGGCAGCCAAGAGACCCAGTACTTC.